A single sample is the source of the 15 T cell receptor beta chains below, sequenced in a study of cytomegalovirus exposure and HLA in healthy donors. Assay used: immunoSEQ multiplex PCR; TCRdb lists only in-frame clones, some missing. The table has 130,000 or so clones, approximately 81% seen once. The specimen was PBMCs. The receptor source for this set is a woman aged 25 to 45 in good health and CMV-seronegative.

This clone was seen just once. The gene calls are TRBV30 and TRBJ2-7; a weak D match, TRBD1 (5 bases). CDR3 length: 11 residues. Trimming pared 0 bases from V and 5 bases from J, leaving 5 bases between. The germline V gene encodes CDR1 GTSNPN and CDR2 SVGIG (reference sequence). As DNA, the CDR3 is TGTGCCTGGAGTGTAGGGGACGAGCAGTACTTC. Its protein is CAWSVGDEQYF.

The V call is TRBV5-8, the J call TRBJ1-4; 9 positions match TRBD1. The CDR3 is made up of 16 amino acids. J was trimmed by 7 bases and V by 4 bases; bases with no gene match: 11. Germline V lookup: CDR1 SGHTS, CDR2 YDEGEE. The DNA for the CDR3 is TGTGCCAGCAGCGCCGGACAGGGGAATTATGGTGAAAAACTGTTTTTT. Amino acid sequence: CASSAGQGNYGEKLFF.

The chain carries TRBV5-6 and TRBJ2-3, with D maybe TRBD2 (5 bases). Germline assignment: CDR1 SGHDT and CDR2 YYEEEE. The CDR3 is made up of 12 amino acids. Trimming pared 4 bases from V and 6 bases from J, leaving 9 bases between. The DNA for the CDR3 is TGTGCCAGCAGCCCTGGACTCGATACGCAGTATTTT. Amino acid sequence: CASSPGLDTQYF.

This sequence joins TRBV6-6 and TRBJ2-5; no firm D call. Between the trimmed V and J ends, which lost 6 bases and 4 bases, there was a span of 18 bases. The CDR3 sequence is 15 residues long. In germline, CDR1 is MNHNY, CDR2 SVGAGI (reference sequence). The chain's CDR3 is CASSYVAVRGETQYF. The CDR3 DNA is TGTGCCAGCAGCTATGTCGCAGTACGAGGAGAGACCCAGTACTTC.

This clone was seen once. The rearrangement joins TRBV7-2 to TRBJ1-2; the match to TRBD1 covers 8 bases. The CDR3 runs 14 residues. Germline V CDR1 and CDR2: SGHTA, FQGNSA. J gave up 4 bases and V 5 bases, and 6 bases lay outside the gene matches. The CDR3 reads CASSTDREIYGYTF. The DNA of the CDR3 is TGTGCCAGCAGCACGGACAGGGAAATCTATGGCTACACCTTC.

This clone was seen a handful of times. The gene calls are TRBV11-2 and TRBJ2-1; D ambiguous. From germline, CDR1 is SGHAT and CDR2 FQNNGV. The CDR3 is 13 amino acids. Trimming took 7 bases from V and 6 from J, leaving 13 bases between them. The CDR3 spells CASTWRLGNEQFF. CDR3 nucleotides: TGTGCCAGCACCTGGCGACTTGGCAATGAGCAGTTCTTC.

The gene calls are TRBV7-2 and TRBJ1-1, with D hard to call. The CDR3 is 13 amino acids. Looked up from germline, CDR1 is SGHTA and CDR2 is FQGNSA. V lost 3 bases and J lost 1, with 6 bases in between. The chain's CDR3 is CASSFRQNTEAFF. The CDR3 region has the DNA TGTGCCAGCAGCTTCCGACAGAACACTGAAGCTTTCTTT.

This chain uses TRBV7-6 with TRBJ1-2; the D is unclear. There are 16 residues in the CDR3. Trimming took 1 base from V and 4 from J, leaving 16 bases between them. Germline V CDR1 and CDR2: SGHVS, FNYEAQ. CDR3: CASSLGGNGVFYGYTF. The CDR3 coding sequence is TGTGCCAGCAGCTTAGGCGGGAACGGAGTGTTCTATGGCTACACCTTC. Together with reference TRBV7-6 and TRBJ1-2, the CDR3 gives the full variable domain: GAGVSQSPRYKVTKRGQDVALRCDPISGHVSLYWYRQALGQGPEFLTYFNYEAQQDKSGLPNDRFSAERPEGSISTLTIQRTEQRDSAMYRCASSLGGNGVFYGYTFGSGTRLTVV.

This rearrangement joins TRBV6-4 to TRBJ2-3, with 10 bases fitting TRBD2. The germline CDR1 and CDR2 sequences are MRHNA and SNTAGT. CDR3 length equals 16 residues. V gave up 2 bases and J gave up 2 bases; unmatched junction bases: 4. DNA for the CDR3: TGTGCCAGCAGTGACGGAGCGGGGGGGGCCACAGATACGCAGTATTTT. Translation gives CASSDGAGGATDTQYF.

The chain employs TRBV7-6 and TRBJ2-3, with D possibly being TRBD2 (5 bases). Deletions cut 0 bases from V and 0 bases from J, with 16 bases between. The CDR3 totals 18 residues. CDR1 is SGHVS and CDR2 is FNYEAQ in the germline V gene. The CDR3 DNA is TGTGCCAGCAGCTTAGCGAGCGGAATCACTTCTAGCACAGATACGCAGTATTTT. It encodes CASSLASGITSSTDTQYF.

This rearrangement joins TRBV7-8 to TRBJ2-6, with 10 bases identical to TRBD1. The trim removed 8 bases at V and 0 bases at J, leaving 7 bases unmatched. The CDR3 totals 17 residues. CDR1 and CDR2 from the germline V gene are SGHVS and FQNEAQ. CDR3 in amino acids: CASSSTGGFSGANVLTF. In DNA form, the CDR3 reads TGTGCCAGCTCCTCGACAGGGGGCTTCTCTGGGGCCAACGTCCTGACTTTC.

This chain connects TRBV5-1 to TRBJ2-1; 7 positions match TRBD2. The V gene end was trimmed by 4 bases and the J gene end by 6 bases; junction bases not matched to a gene: 10. Germline V gene sequence: CDR1 SGHRS, CDR2 YFSETQ. The CDR3 covers 15 residues. DNA of the CDR3: TGCGCCAGCAGCCCAACGAGCTGGACTAGCAATGAGCAGTTCTTC. It yields the protein CASSPTSWTSNEQFF.

V usage is TRBV5-1 and J usage is TRBJ1-2, with TRBD1 identical over 10 bases. Germline trimming cut 0 bases from V and 2 bases from J; bases unmatched to any gene: 1. Germline CDR1 reads SGHRS; CDR2 reads YFSETQ. The CDR3 is 15 amino acids. CDR3 protein: CASSLGGQGNYGYTF. DNA of the CDR3: TGCGCCAGCAGCTTGGGGGGACAGGGGAACTATGGCTACACCTTC.

The V call is TRBV27, the J call TRBJ1-2, with a tentative D call TRBD1 (5 bases). Germline V CDR1 and CDR2: MNHEY, SMNVEV (reference sequence). With 3 bases removed from V and 7 bases from J, the gap between germline ends came to 15 bases. There are 14 residues in the CDR3. CDR3 sequence: CASSFSRRDGGYTF. CDR3 nucleotide sequence: TGTGCCAGCAGTTTTTCCCGCAGGGATGGTGGCTACACCTTC.

The V call is TRBV19, the J call TRBJ2-1, with 9 bases that match TRBD2. V shed 6 bases, J shed 8 bases, and the junction held 8 bases outside the gene matches. CDR1 LNHDA and CDR2 SQIVND come from the germline V gene (reference sequence). The CDR3 covers 14 residues. CDR3 protein: CASRLISGGDEQFF. For the CDR3, the DNA is TGTGCCAGTAGGCTGATTAGCGGGGGTGATGAGCAGTTCTTC.